This T cell receptor beta chain was captured by sequencing in a study of liver allograft versus peripheral blood T cells. Study information: Graft-liver T cell receptor repertoires were compared against recipient peripheral blood repertoires.

Study-level points and caveats: Intragraft T cell receptor repertoires of liver allografts were reportedly distinct from those in peripheral blood.

This clonotype appeared a few times. Its antigen is unidentified. TCRdb re-called the reads with MiXCR, one entry per CDR3 protein. The sample lists approximately 12,000 distinct CDR3 sequences, approximately 22% occurring once. This clonotype was obtained from a human patient who had a liver transplant. Some of the T cells may derive from the graft donor.

The CDR3 bases are TGCAGTGCTAGAGATCCCGGGACAGGGGAATTTACTGAAGCTTTCTTT. This codes for CSARDPGTGEFTEAFF. This chain joins TRBV20-1 and TRBJ1-1, with 10 positions matching TRBD1. Germline-derived CDR1 and CDR2 are DFQATT and SNEGSKA (reference sequence). This CDR3 contains 16 residues. V shed 0 bases, J shed 5 bases, and the junction held 9 bases outside the gene matches.